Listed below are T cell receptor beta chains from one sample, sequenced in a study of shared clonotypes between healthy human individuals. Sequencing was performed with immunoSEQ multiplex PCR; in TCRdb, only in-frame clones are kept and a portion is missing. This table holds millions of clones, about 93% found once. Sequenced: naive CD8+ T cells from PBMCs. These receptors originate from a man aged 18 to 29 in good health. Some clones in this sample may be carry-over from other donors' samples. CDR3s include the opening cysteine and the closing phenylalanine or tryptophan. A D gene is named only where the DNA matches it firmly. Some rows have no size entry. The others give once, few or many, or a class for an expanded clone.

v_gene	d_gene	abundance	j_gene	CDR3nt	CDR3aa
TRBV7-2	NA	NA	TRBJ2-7	TGTGCCAGCAGCTTAGGGGGAGATATGGCCGAGCAGTACTTC	CASSLGGDMAEQYF
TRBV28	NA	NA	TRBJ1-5	TGTGCCAGCAGTTTATTAGGAGTCTTGAGCAATCAGCCCCAGCATTTT	CASSLLGVLSNQPQHF
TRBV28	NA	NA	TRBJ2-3	TGTGCCAGCAGTTTATTCGGGAGAGGGGATACGCAGTATTTT	CASSLFGRGDTQYF
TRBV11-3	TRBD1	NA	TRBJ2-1	TGTGCCAGCAGCTTAGAGGGCCGGGACAGGTTCTACAATGAGCAGTTCTTC	CASSLEGRDRFYNEQFF
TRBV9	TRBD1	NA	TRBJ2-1	TGTGCCAGCAGCGTAAGGACAGGGTTGGACAATGAGCAGTTCTTC	CASSVRTGLDNEQFF
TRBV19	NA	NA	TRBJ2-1	TGTGCCAGTAGTACGCAAGAGTGGTACCCCTATGAGCAGTTCTTC	CASSTQEWYPYEQFF
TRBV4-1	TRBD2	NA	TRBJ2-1	TGCGCCAGCAGCCATTCTGGACTAGCGGGAATAGGGATCTCCAATGAGCAGTTCTTC	CASSHSGLAGIGISNEQFF
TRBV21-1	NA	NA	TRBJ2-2	TGTGCCAGCAGCAACCTAAGCCGGGACAGTTACACCGGGGAGCTGTTTTTT	CASSNLSRDSYTGELFF
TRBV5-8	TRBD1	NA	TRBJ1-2	TGTGCCAGCAGCGAGAGACAGGGTTCGCCCTATGGCTACACCTTC	CASSERQGSPYGYTF
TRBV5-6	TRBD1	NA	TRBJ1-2	TGTGCCAGCAGCTCTGGACAGGGGGCGACCTATGGCTACACCTTC	CASSSGQGATYGYTF
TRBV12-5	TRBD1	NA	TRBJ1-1	TGTGCTAGTGGGTTGACAGGGTATGGTGAAGCTTTCTTT	CASGLTGYGEAFF
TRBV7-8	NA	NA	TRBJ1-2	TGTGCCAGCAGCCCATCAGGGCGATCTCTCTATGGCTACACCTTC	CASSPSGRSLYGYTF
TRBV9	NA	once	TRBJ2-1	TGTGCCAGCAGCGTAGGAAGTGGGGCAGGGTACGGTCATGAGCAGTTCTTC	CASSVGSGAGYGHEQFF
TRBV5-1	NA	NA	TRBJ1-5	TGCGCCAGCAGCTTGGAGGGGAGGCAGCCCCAGCATTTT	CASSLEGRQPQHF
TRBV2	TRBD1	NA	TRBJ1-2	TGTGCCAGCAGGACCGGACAGGGCTGGTATGGCTACACCTTC	CASRTGQGWYGYTF
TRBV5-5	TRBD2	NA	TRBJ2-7	TGTGCCAGCAGCTTGTTACCTAGCGGGAGCTACGAGCAGTACTTC	CASSLLPSGSYEQYF
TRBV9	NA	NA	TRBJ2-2	TGTGCCAGCAGCGTAGGAGGCAACACCGGGGAGCTGTTTTTT	CASSVGGNTGELFF
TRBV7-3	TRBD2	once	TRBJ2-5	TGTGCCAGCAGCTTATTCGGCGGGAGAGAGACCCAGTACTTC	CASSLFGGRETQYF
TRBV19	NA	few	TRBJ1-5	TGTGCCAGTAGTACACAGGGCCTATACAATCAGCCCCAGCATTTT	CASSTQGLYNQPQHF
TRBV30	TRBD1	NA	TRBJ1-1	TGTGCCTGGCGCCGAACCCGGACAGGTAGTCCTGAAGCTTTCTTT	CAWRRTRTGSPEAFF
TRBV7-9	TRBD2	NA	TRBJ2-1	TGTGCCAGCAGCTTAGTGCCCAGCGGGAGGCACAATGAGCAGTTCTTC	CASSLVPSGRHNEQFF
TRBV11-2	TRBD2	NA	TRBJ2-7	TGTGCCAGCAGCCCCTACCCCGGGACTAGCGGGTACGAGCAGTACTTC	CASSPYPGTSGYEQYF
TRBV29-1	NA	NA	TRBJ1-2	TGCAGCGTTGAAGGGACAGTAGCTAACTATGGCTACACCTTC	CSVEGTVANYGYTF
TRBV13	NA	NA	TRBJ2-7	TGTGCCAGCGGAAAAGGGGGGGAGAGCCCCTACGAGCAGTACTTC	CASGKGGESPYEQYF
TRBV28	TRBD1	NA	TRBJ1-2	TGTGCCAGCAGGCTCCTCCGTGGGACAGGGGCTAACTATGGCTACACCTTC	CASRLLRGTGANYGYTF
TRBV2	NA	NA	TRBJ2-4	TGTGCCAGCAGTGCTGGCACAGACCCCTTAGCCAAAAACATTCAGTACTTC	CASSAGTDPLAKNIQYF
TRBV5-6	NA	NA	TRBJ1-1	TGTGCCAGCAGCTTTTTTAGGGTCCTGAACACTGAAGCTTTCTTT	CASSFFRVLNTEAFF
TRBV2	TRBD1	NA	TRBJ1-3	TGTGCCAGGGGGACAGACAACTCTGGAAACACCATATATTTT	CARGTDNSGNTIYF
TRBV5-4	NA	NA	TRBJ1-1	TGCGCCAGCAGCCTCGGGGGGCTGAGCACTGAAGCTTTCTTT	CASSLGGLSTEAFF
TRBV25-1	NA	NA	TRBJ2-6	TGTGCCAGCGGAGGGGTACACCTCTCTGGGGCCAACGTCCTGACTTTC	CASGGVHLSGANVLTF
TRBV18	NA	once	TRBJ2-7	TGTGCCAGCTCACCACCTGGGATGGGGGCCTACGAGCAGTACTTC	CASSPPGMGAYEQYF
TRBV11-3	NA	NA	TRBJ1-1	TGTGCCAGCAGCAACAAGGGGGAGGCTGAAGCTTTCTTT	CASSNKGEAEAFF
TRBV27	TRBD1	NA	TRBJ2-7	TGTGCCAGCAGGGAGAGGACAGGGCTCTACGAGCAGTACTTC	CASRERTGLYEQYF
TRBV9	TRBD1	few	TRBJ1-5	TGTGCCAGCAGCGAGGGGACAGTCAATCAGCCCCAGCATTTT	CASSEGTVNQPQHF
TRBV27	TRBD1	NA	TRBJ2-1	TGTGCCAGCAGGTGGACAGGGTTCGATAAATACAATGAGCAGTTCTTC	CASRWTGFDKYNEQFF
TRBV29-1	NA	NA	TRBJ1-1	TGCAGCGTTTCCCAGACCGGGACACCCAACACTGAAGCTTTCTTT	CSVSQTGTPNTEAFF
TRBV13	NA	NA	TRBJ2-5	TGTGCCAGCAGCCCTTTCCAGGAGACCCAGTACTTC	CASSPFQETQYF
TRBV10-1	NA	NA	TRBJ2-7	TGCGCCAGCAGTGCTTACAGGGAATTGGCCTACGAGCAGTACTTC	CASSAYRELAYEQYF
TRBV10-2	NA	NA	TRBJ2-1	TGCGCCAGCACCTCCTTCAATGAGCAGTTCTTC	CASTSFNEQFF
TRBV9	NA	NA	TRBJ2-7	TGTGCCAGCAGCGTAGGACTAGGGTCGCGCGAGCAGTACTTC	CASSVGLGSREQYF
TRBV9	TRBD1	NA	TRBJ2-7	TGTGCCAGCAGCGTTAGACAGGGGGAATCCTACGAGCAGTACTTC	CASSVRQGESYEQYF
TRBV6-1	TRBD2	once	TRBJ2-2	TGTGCCAGCAGTGTGCGGGTGGGTGGCGGGAGGGCCAACACCGGGGAGCTGTTTTTT	CASSVRVGGGRANTGELFF
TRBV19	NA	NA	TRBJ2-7	TGTGCCAGTAGTATCTACTACCGGGGGTCCTACGAGCAGTACTTC	CASSIYYRGSYEQYF
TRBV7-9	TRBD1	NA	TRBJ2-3	TGTGCCAGCAGCTGGCCCGGGACAGTGAGCACAGATACGCAGTATTTT	CASSWPGTVSTDTQYF
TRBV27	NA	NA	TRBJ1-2	TGTGCCAGCAGTCCCTTGGGTCCCTACTCTGGCTACACCTTC	CASSPLGPYSGYTF
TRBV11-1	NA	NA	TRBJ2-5	TGTGCCAGCAGCTTATCTTGGGGCGCGGAGACCCAGTACTTC	CASSLSWGAETQYF
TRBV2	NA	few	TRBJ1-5	TGTGCCAGCAGTGAGCTTGGATCCTATAGCAATCAGCCCCAGCATTTT	CASSELGSYSNQPQHF
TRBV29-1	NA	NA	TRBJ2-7	TGCAGCGTTCAAAAGACTGGCTACGAGCAGTACTTC	CSVQKTGYEQYF
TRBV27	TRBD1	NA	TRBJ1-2	TGTGCCAGCAGATACTTACAGGGGACCTTCTATGGCTACACCTTC	CASRYLQGTFYGYTF
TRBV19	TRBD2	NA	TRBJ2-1	TGTGCCAGCAGTGGGCGGGAGGGGGATGAGCAGTTCTTC	CASSGREGDEQFF
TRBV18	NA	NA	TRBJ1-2	TGTGCCAGCTCACCACCCGACATTAACTATGGCTACACCTTC	CASSPPDINYGYTF
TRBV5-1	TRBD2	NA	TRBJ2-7	TGCGCCAGCAGCTTGGACCGGACTAGCGGAGCCTACGAGCAGTACTTC	CASSLDRTSGAYEQYF
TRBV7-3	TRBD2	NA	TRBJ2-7	TGTGCCAGCAGCCTTGGACTAGCGGGTGAGCAGTACTTC	CASSLGLAGEQYF
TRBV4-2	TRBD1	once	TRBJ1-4	TGTGCCAGCAGCCTCCTGGACAGGAATGAAAAACTGTTTTTT	CASSLLDRNEKLFF
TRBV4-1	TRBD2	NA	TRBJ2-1	TGCGCCAGCAGCCACCCCACGGGACTAGCGGCCTACAATGAGCAGTTCTTC	CASSHPTGLAAYNEQFF